The T cell receptor (beta chain) under discussion was sequenced for a study of shared clonotypes between healthy human individuals. Per germline, CDR1 KGHSH and CDR2 LQKENI. V lost 3 bases, J lost 8 bases, and 8 bases stayed unmatched. The CDR3 is made up of 15 amino acids. The assay was immunoSEQ multiplex PCR, and TCRdb's table has in-frame clones only and misses some. Here the sample spans around 600,000 clones, roughly 96% being singletons. Only CD45RO-negative cells positively selected for CCR7 counted as naive CD8 cells, so terminally differentiated effector memory CD45RA+ cells were excluded. Healthy and HIV-negative, the adult donors had no recent acute infections or vaccinations.

The rearrangement joins TRBV18 to TRBJ2-1, with 9 positions matching TRBD1. The source of this sequence is a woman in her twenties or thirties in good health. Sequencing was done on a sample of naive CD8+ T cells sorted from blood. CDR3 region: CASSPGTGSLDEQFF. In DNA form, the CDR3 reads TGTGCCAGCTCACCCGGGACAGGGTCCCTCGATGAGCAGTTCTTC.